The 28 T cell receptor beta chains below all came from one sample that was sequenced in a study of cytomegalovirus exposure and HLA in healthy donors. The primer mix had 60 Vbeta and 13 Jbeta primers. Libraries were prepared by immunoSEQ multiplex PCR; TCRdb keeps only in-frame clonotypes and omits some of them. Among some 100,000 clones, 76% were seen once, and the ten largest hold over 3.5%. Sequenced material: PBMCs. Source of these receptors: a woman between 45 and 65 years old in good health and CMV-seropositive.

The chain recombines TRBV28 with TRBJ1-1; weak D call: TRBD1 (6 bases). In germline, CDR1 is MDHEN, CDR2 SYDVKM. V gave up 6 bases and J gave up 1 base, with 15 bases separating them. The CDR3 is made up of 15 amino acids. The CDR3 sequence: CASSGLTGRNTEAFF. DNA for the CDR3: TGTGCCAGCAGCGGACTTACAGGGAGGAACACTGAAGCTTTCTTT.

The rearrangement joins TRBV2 to TRBJ2-5; 14 bases are shared with TRBD2. After removal of 6 bases from V and 2 bases from J, the junction contained 11 bases not matched to a gene. The germline V gene encodes CDR1 SNHLY and CDR2 FYNNEI. The CDR3 contains 18 residues. CDR3 amino acids: CASRLGLAGGRRQETQYF. The CDR3 nucleotides are TGTGCCAGCAGACTTGGACTAGCGGGGGGCAGGCGGCAAGAGACCCAGTACTTC.

This clone was detected only a few times. V is TRBV6-6 and J is TRBJ2-3; 12 bases are a match to TRBD1. There are 14 residues in the CDR3. The trim removed 3 bases at V and 14 bases at J, leaving 9 bases unmatched. Germline CDR1 and CDR2: MNHNY and SVGAGI (reference sequence). DNA for the CDR3: TGTGCCAGCAGTTATGGGACAGGGGGCTCCCCTTGGTATTTT. Amino acids: CASSYGTGGSPWYF.

This sequence joins TRBV19 and TRBJ2-1; the match to TRBD2 covers 8 bases. The germline gives CDR1 LNHDA, CDR2 SQIVND (reference sequence). With V trimmed by 4 bases and J by 4 bases, 6 bases remained unmatched. This CDR3 region has 15 residues. DNA for the CDR3: TGTGCCAGTAGTACGAAGCGGGGGAATTACAATGAGCAGTTCTTC. It specifies CASSTKRGNYNEQFF.

The chain couples TRBV5-1 to TRBJ2-5; tentatively, D is TRBD1 (6 bases). Deletions cut 2 bases from V and 1 base from J, with 18 bases between. CDR1 is SGHRS and CDR2 is YFSETQ in the germline V gene. The CDR3 runs 17 residues. CDR3: CASSFRGDQGPQETQYF. In DNA, the CDR3 is TGCGCCAGCAGCTTTAGGGGCGATCAGGGGCCCCAAGAGACCCAGTACTTC.

This clone was observed a few times. V and J are TRBV19 and TRBJ2-5; 12 bases agree with TRBD2. The DNA end is more similar to TRBJ2-7, so the J call may be wrong. The CDR3 spans 17 residues. Germline values: CDR1 LNHDA, CDR2 SQIVND (reference sequence). The CDR3 spells CASSIGTSGASSYEQYF. In DNA, the CDR3 is TGTGCCAGTAGTATAGGGACTAGCGGGGCCTCCTCCTACGAGCAGTACTTC.

V usage is TRBV30 and J usage is TRBJ1-4; D call uncertain. The CDR3 runs to 13 residues. The germline V gene encodes CDR1 GTSNPN and CDR2 SVGIG (reference sequence). The germline V and J ends were trimmed by 1 base and 8 bases, with 11 bases remaining between them. The DNA of the CDR3 is TGTGCCTGGAGTGGTCAGGTCTCGGAAAAACTGTTTTTT. It yields the protein CAWSGQVSEKLFF.

V and J are TRBV4-1 and TRBJ1-1; D not resolved. Looked up from germline, CDR1 is MGHRA and CDR2 is YSYEKL. The germline V and J ends were trimmed by 0 bases and 0 bases, with 20 bases remaining between them. This CDR3 comprises 19 residues. The CDR3 here is CASSQESFRVRGMNTEAFF. CDR3 sequence (DNA): TGCGCCAGCAGCCAAGAAAGTTTCCGCGTTCGAGGGATGAACACTGAAGCTTTCTTT.

For the CDR3, the DNA is TGCGCCAGCAGCTCGCCGAGGGACAGTTCTCGCGCTGAAGCTTTCTTT. Translation gives CASSSPRDSSRAEAFF. J is TRBJ1-1 and V is TRBV5-1; 7 bases align to TRBD1. CDR1 and CDR2 (germline): SGHRS, YFSETQ. The CDR3 totals 16 residues. The V gene end was trimmed by 3 bases and the J gene end by 6 bases; junction bases not matched to a gene: 14.

The chain combines TRBV10-3 with TRBJ1-2, with D possibly matching TRBD1 (6 bases). In germline, CDR1 is ENHRY, CDR2 SYGVKD. V was shortened by 5 bases and J by 1 base, with 8 bases between the two germline ends. The CDR3 extends over 13 amino acids. This CDR3 is CAISTGSNYGYTF. The CDR3 DNA reads TGTGCCATCAGTACAGGGAGTAACTATGGCTACACCTTC.

The J gene is TRBJ2-3, the V gene TRBV4-1, with 7 bases that match TRBD1. Germline CDR1 MGHRA, CDR2 YSYEKL. V shed 1 base, J shed 0 bases, and the junction held 13 bases outside the gene matches. The length of the CDR3 is 19 residues. CDR3 residues: CASSQVALRTGTSTDTQYF. The CDR3 region has the DNA TGCGCCAGCAGCCAAGTGGCACTGAGGACAGGCACTAGCACAGATACGCAGTATTTT.

On this clone itself: The germline gene is not matched at one end of the junction; a read error may be the cause. The chain is built from TRBV7-7 and TRBJ2-5; 12 bases are a match to TRBD2. The CDR3 spans 18 residues. Germline V gives CDR1 SSHAT, CDR2 FNYEAQ (reference sequence). The CDR3 here is CASSLGASGRALQETQYF. The CDR3 nucleotides read TGTGCTAGCAGCTTAGGAGCTAGCGGGAGGGCCTTACAAGAGACCCAGTACTTC.

This chain links TRBV10-3 with TRBJ1-1; D is possibly TRBD1 (5 bases). The CDR3 runs to 14 residues. CDR1 and CDR2 (germline): ENHRY, SYGVKD. Trimming removed 11 bases from V and 2 bases from J, with 18 bases in between. The CDR3 nucleotides are TGTGCCTCGGGGGGTTGGGAGCTTAACACTGAAGCTTTCTTT. It is translated as CASGGWELNTEAFF.

The count of this clone is one. J is TRBJ2-2 and V is TRBV2; D is uncertain. V was clipped by 8 bases and J by 4 bases, with 11 bases between them. CDR1 SNHLY and CDR2 FYNNEI come from the germline V gene. The CDR3 has 13 residues. In nucleotides, the CDR3 is TGTGCCAGCGCAGCTCGAGGCACCGGGGAGCTGTTTTTT. The encoded protein is CASAARGTGELFF.

This clone showed up just a few times. V gene TRBV6-1 combines with J gene TRBJ2-1, with D possibly being TRBD1 (6 bases). Germline lookup yields CDR1 MNHNS and CDR2 SASEGT. Trimming removed 6 bases from V and 0 bases from J, with 15 bases in between. This CDR3 region has 16 residues. The CDR3 sequence is CASRETGTNSYNEQFF. CDR3 DNA: TGTGCCAGCAGAGAAACCGGGACAAACTCCTACAATGAGCAGTTCTTC.

This chain connects TRBV4-1 to TRBJ2-3; 11 nucleotides agree with TRBD2. Per the germline V gene, CDR1 is MGHRA and CDR2 is YSYEKL. V lost 2 bases, J lost 6 bases, and 10 bases stayed unmatched. The CDR3 is 17 amino acids. Here the CDR3 reads CASSQPTLAGGPDTQYF. Here the CDR3 DNA reads TGCGCCAGCAGCCAACCGACCTTAGCGGGAGGGCCGGATACGCAGTATTTT.

In this sample, this clone turned up once. A read error may produce the germline difference seen at one junction end. The V gene is TRBV7-9, the J gene TRBJ1-1, with D perhaps matching TRBD1 (5 bases). Germline values: CDR1 SEHNR, CDR2 FQNEAQ (reference sequence). The CDR3 has 15 amino acids. The CDR3 DNA reads TGTTCCAGCAGCCCATCAAGGGGTATGAACACTGAAGCTTTCTTT. It yields the protein CSSSPSRGMNTEAFF.

This rearrangement joins TRBV7-3 to TRBJ2-1; 13 nucleotides align to TRBD2. The CDR3 is 14 residues long. Germline V gives CDR1 SGHTA, CDR2 FQGTGA. Trimming cost V 5 bases and J 8 bases; bases outside gene matches: 3. CDR3 region: CASSRTSGGYEQFF. The CDR3 nucleotides are TGTGCCAGCAGCAGGACTAGCGGGGGCTATGAGCAGTTCTTC. Combining the CDR3 with reference TRBV7-3 and TRBJ2-1 gives the whole variable domain GAGVSQTPSNKVTEKGKYVELRCDPISGHTALYWYRQSLGQGPEFLIYFQGTGAADDSGLPNDRFFAVRPEGSVSTLKIQRTERGDSAVYLCASSRTSGGYEQFFGPGTRLTVL.

The chain employs TRBV29-1 and TRBJ2-1, with TRBD1 identical over 8 bases. Germline-derived CDR1 and CDR2 are SQVTM and ANQGSEA. This CDR3 is built from 13 residues. V lost 7 bases, J lost 6 bases, and 8 bases stayed unmatched. This chain's CDR3 is CSGGDRGSNEQFF. CDR3 DNA: TGCAGCGGGGGCGACAGGGGCTCCAATGAGCAGTTCTTC.

This chain links TRBV6-5 with TRBJ1-2; TRBD1 is a possible D gene (6 bases). This CDR3 is built from 13 residues. Germline CDR1 is MNHEY and CDR2 is SVGAGI. Trimming cost V 4 bases and J 4 bases, with 10 bases left between them. The CDR3 loop reads CASSLQGSYGYTF. The DNA of the CDR3 is TGTGCCAGCAGTTTACAGGGAAGCTATGGCTACACCTTC.

DNA for the CDR3: TGTGCCTGGAGGGAGGAGGACTACGAGCAGTACTTC. It translates to CAWREEDYEQYF. The chain uses TRBV30 and TRBJ2-7; maybe TRBD2 (5 bases). With 3 bases removed from V and 3 bases from J, the gap between germline ends came to 9 bases. The CDR3 covers 12 residues. Germline V gene lookup returns CDR1 GTSNPN and CDR2 SVGIG (reference sequence). Together with reference TRBV30 and TRBJ2-7, the CDR3 gives the full variable domain: SQTIHQWPATLVQPVGSPLSLECTVEGTSNPNLYWYRQAAGRGLQLLFYSVGIGQISSEVPQNLSASRPQDRQFILSSKKLLLSDSGFYLCAWREEDYEQYFGPGTRLTVT.

A few counts support this clone. V gene TRBV9 combines with J gene TRBJ2-7; possibly TRBD2 for D (6 bases). The CDR3 sequence is 14 residues long. Trimming removed 4 bases at V and 3 bases at J, with 14 bases between. CDR1 SGDLS and CDR2 YYNGEE come from the germline V gene. This chain's CDR3 is CASSPGTSLYEQYF. CDR3 nucleotides: TGTGCCAGCAGCCCCGGGACTTCCCTCTACGAGCAGTACTTC.

This rearrangement joins TRBV5-4 to TRBJ1-1; D is perhaps TRBD1 (6 bases). The germline V gene encodes CDR1 SGHNT and CDR2 YYREEE (reference sequence). Deletions cut 5 bases from V and 0 bases from J, with 11 bases between. CDR3 length: 14 residues. The CDR3 loop reads CASSWGQMNTEAFF. In nucleotides, the CDR3 is TGTGCCAGCAGTTGGGGACAAATGAACACTGAAGCTTTCTTT.

Turning to this clone: An end of the junction differs from the germline gene, which may be a read error. The genes are TRBV7-9 and TRBJ1-1; D call uncertain. In germline, CDR1 is SEHNR, CDR2 FQNEAQ (reference sequence). This CDR3 is 17 amino acids long. CDR3 sequence: CSSSLIMLREMNTEAFF. The CDR3 nucleotides are TGTTCCAGCAGCTTAATCATGTTGAGGGAGATGAACACTGAAGCTTTCTTT.

This clone has just a few counts. The DNA of the CDR3 is TGTGCCAGCAGTTACTCTGGGGGGGGCTCCAACTATGGCTACACCTTC. This encodes CASSYSGGGSNYGYTF. This chain uses TRBV6-5 with TRBJ1-2, with D possibly being TRBD1 (6 bases). The CDR3 has 16 amino acids. Trimming took off 0 bases at V and 2 bases at J, with 13 bases between the two ends. CDR1 and CDR2 (germline): MNHEY, SVGAGI.

This clone was found once. V and J are TRBV15 and TRBJ1-5, with TRBD1 identical over 12 bases. CDR1 and CDR2 from the germline V gene are LNHNV and YYDKDF (reference sequence). The ends lost 5 bases at V and 6 bases at J; junction bases unmatched: 8. The CDR3 length is 16 residues. The CDR3: CATSGPGQGAFQPQHF. CDR3 coding DNA: TGTGCCACCAGCGGGCCGGGACAGGGGGCGTTTCAGCCCCAGCATTTT.

The V call is TRBV18, the J call TRBJ1-1, with 10 bases lining up with TRBD1. The germline CDR1 and CDR2 sequences are KGHSH and LQKENI. This CDR3 has 12 residues. The V gene end was trimmed by 7 bases and the J gene end by 8 bases; junction bases not matched to a gene: 4. CDR3 in DNA: TGTGCCAGCTACCCGGGACAGGGGGAAGCTTTCTTT. Translating gives CASYPGQGEAFF. Full variable domain (missing parts from reference TRBV18 and TRBJ1-1): NAGVMQNPRHLVRRRGQEARLRCSPMKGHSHVYWYRQLPEEGLKFMVYLQKENIIDESGMPKERFSAEFPKEGPSILRIQQVVRGDSAAYFCASYPGQGEAFFGQGTRLTVV.

This clone was found a few times. The V call is TRBV28, the J call TRBJ1-5; D gene uncertain. In germline, CDR1 is MDHEN, CDR2 SYDVKM. Deletions cut 3 bases from V and 3 bases from J, with 12 bases between. This CDR3 contains 15 residues. Here the CDR3 DNA reads TGTGCCAGCAGTTTGGTCACAGCCTCCAATCAGCCCCAGCATTTT. Its protein product is CASSLVTASNQPQHF.